This is a list of T cell receptor beta chains from one sample in a study of T cells in Graves' hyperthyroidism and ophthalmopathy. In TCRdb, the multiplex PCR reads were re-called with MiXCR into one record per CDR3 protein. The table records a few hundred thousand distinct CDR3 sequences, 46% of them present only once. The sequencing sample was made of peripheral blood or thyroid tissue (not recorded which). These receptors were obtained from an adult woman with Graves' disease, either hyperthyroidism or ophthalmopathy (not recorded which). Each CDR3 is given with its conserved first and last residue. D genes are given only for firm matches. Clone size appears in some rows only: once, few, many, or a class for an expanded clone.

CDR3: CASATGGTEAFF; DNA: TGTGCCAGTGCCACAGGGGGCACTGAAGCTTTCTTT; D: TRBD1; size: -; J: TRBJ1-1; V: TRBV11-1
CDR3: CASRERLGTGELFF; DNA: TGTGCCAGCAGGGAGCGTTTAGGCACCGGGGAGCTGTTTTTT; D: -; size: -; J: TRBJ2-2; V: TRBV2
CDR3: CASSWGDRGHEQYF; DNA: TGTGCCAGCAGCTGGGGGGACAGGGGCCACGAGCAGTACTTC; D: TRBD1; size: -; J: TRBJ2-7; V: TRBV11-2
CDR3: CASSAGRPRVSGNTIYF; DNA: TGTGCCAGCAGCGCGGGCAGACCGCGGGTCTCTGGAAACACCATATATTTT; D: -; size: -; J: TRBJ1-3; V: TRBV9
CDR3: CASSSLGTEGNTIYF; DNA: TGTGCCAGCAGCTCCCTCGGGACAGAGGGAAACACCATATATTTT; D: TRBD1; size: many; J: TRBJ1-3; V: TRBV7-8
CDR3: CATAVRGRLNSNQPQHF; DNA: TGTGCCACCGCAGTGCGGGGTCGATTAAATAGCAATCAGCCCCAGCATTTT; D: -; size: many; J: TRBJ1-5; V: TRBV19
CDR3: CASSLAFTEPQHF; DNA: TGTGCCAGCAGTTTAGCTTTTACCGAGCCCCAGCATTTT; D: -; size: many; J: TRBJ1-5; V: TRBV12-3/TRBV12-4
CDR3: CVNSRASGSPLHF; DNA: TGTGTCAACAGCCGGGCCTCTGGTTCACCCCTCCACTTT; D: -; size: -; J: TRBJ1-6; V: TRBV7-3
CDR3: CASSDRAGSGSSSYEQYF; DNA: TGTGCCAGCAGTGACCGTGCGGGGAGCGGATCGAGCTCCTACGAGCAGTACTTC; D: -; size: few; J: TRBJ2-7; V: TRBV25-1
CDR3: CASKDRANQPQHF; DNA: TGTGCCAGCAAGGACAGGGCCAATCAGCCCCAGCATTTT; D: TRBD1; size: few; J: TRBJ1-5; V: TRBV2
CDR3: CSATGSTNYGYTF; DNA: TGCAGCGCCACAGGGTCAACTAACTATGGCTACACCTTC; D: -; size: many; J: TRBJ1-2; V: TRBV29-1
CDR3: CASSIWDNTGELFF; DNA: TGTGCCAGTAGTATTTGGGACAACACCGGGGAGCTGTTTTTT; D: -; size: many; J: TRBJ2-2; V: TRBV19
CDR3: CSARQGGGYGYTF; DNA: TGCAGTGCCCGTCAGGGAGGCGGTTATGGCTACACCTTC; D: -; size: -; J: TRBJ1-2; V: TRBV20-1
CDR3: CASSSRASSNYGYTF; DNA: TGTGCCAGCAGCAGTAGGGCCAGCTCTAACTATGGCTACACCTTC; D: -; size: many; J: TRBJ1-2; V: TRBV11-2
CDR3: CASSRGAPNTGELFF; DNA: TGCGCCAGCAGTCGGGGAGCTCCGAACACCGGGGAGCTGTTTTTT; D: -; size: many; J: TRBJ2-2; V: TRBV5-1
CDR3: CASSFRDTGRRVYF; DNA: TGTGCCAGCAGCTTCCGGGACACAGGCCGGCGGGTGTACTTC; D: -; size: many; J: TRBJ2-5; V: TRBV7-2
CDR3: CASSLRQGTKLFF; DNA: TGTGCCAGCAGCTTAAGGCAGGGGACGAAACTGTTTTTT; D: -; size: few; J: TRBJ1-4; V: TRBV7-8
CDR3: CASSPPWGMGTSGQETQYF; DNA: TGTGCCAGCAGCCCCCCTTGGGGGATGGGGACTAGCGGGCAAGAGACCCAGTACTTC; D: TRBD2; size: few; J: TRBJ2-5; V: TRBV6-6
CDR3: CASSLSTGVFYEQYF; DNA: TGTGCCAGCAGCTTATCGACAGGAGTATTTTACGAGCAGTACTTC; D: -; size: -; J: TRBJ2-7; V: TRBV11-2
CDR3: CASSYASSYEQYF; DNA: TGTGCCAGCAGTTATGCGAGCTCCTACGAGCAGTACTTC; D: -; size: few; J: TRBJ2-7; V: TRBV7-2
CDR3: CASTRGKDGQEAFF; DNA: TGTGCCAGCACGCGAGGTAAGGACGGACAGGAAGCTTTCTTT; D: -; size: many; J: TRBJ1-1; V: TRBV2
CDR3: CASSLEGLIYGQYF; DNA: TGCGCCAGCAGCTTGGAGGGACTGATCTACGGGCAGTACTTC; D: -; size: -; J: TRBJ2-7; V: TRBV5-1
CDR3: CASSFLPPGQRNSPLHF; DNA: TGTGCCAGCAGCTTCCTCCCTCCGGGACAGAGAAATTCACCCCTCCACTTT; D: TRBD1; size: once; J: TRBJ1-6; V: TRBV7-9
CDR3: CASSSDRGGSNNEQFF; DNA: TGTGCCAGCAGCTCGGACAGGGGGGGATCGAACAATGAGCAGTTCTTC; D: TRBD1; size: -; J: TRBJ2-1; V: TRBV7-9
CDR3: CASSETSNRATYGYTF; DNA: TGTGCCAGCAGTGAAACGTCTAACAGGGCTACCTATGGCTACACCTTC; D: -; size: many; J: TRBJ1-2; V: TRBV25-1
CDR3: CSARAIQVNEQYF; DNA: TGCAGTGCTAGAGCCATACAGGTGAACGAGCAGTACTTC; D: -; size: few; J: TRBJ2-7; V: TRBV20-1
CDR3: CDIRAGTEAFF; DNA: TGTGACATTCGGGCGGGCACTGAAGCTTTCTTT; D: -; size: -; J: TRBJ1-1; V: TRBV19
CDR3: CASTHNPYEQYF; DNA: TGTGCCAGCACCCACAACCCCTACGAGCAGTACTTC; D: -; size: many; J: TRBJ2-7; V: TRBV25-1
CDR3: CASSTRDRDEQYF; DNA: TGTGCCAGCAGCACCCGCGACCGGGACGAGCAGTACTTC; D: -; size: -; J: TRBJ2-7; V: TRBV11-2
CDR3: CASRPGAGNTGELFF; DNA: TGTGCCAGCAGACCGGGAGCGGGGAACACCGGGGAGCTGTTTTTT; D: -; size: -; J: TRBJ2-2; V: TRBV5-4
CDR3: CATNRRSSYNSPLHF; DNA: TGTGCCACCAATCGTCGCAGCTCCTATAATTCACCCCTCCACTTT; D: -; size: -; J: TRBJ1-6; V: TRBV24-1
CDR3: CSVGGLGYGQYF; DNA: TGCAGCGTCGGCGGACTTGGCTACGGGCAGTACTTC; D: -; size: -; J: TRBJ2-7; V: TRBV29-1
CDR3: CASSLWDSSSGNTIYF; DNA: TGTGCCAGCAGCTTATGGGACTCGAGCTCTGGAAACACCATATATTTT; D: -; size: -; J: TRBJ1-3; V: TRBV7-8
CDR3: CASSTWGGDQPQYF; DNA: TGTGCCAGCAGCACGTGGGGTGGCGATCAGCCCCAGTACTTC; D: -; size: few; J: TRBJ2-5; V: TRBV7-6
CDR3: CASSPGQGKNTEAFF; DNA: TGTGCCAGCTCACCCGGACAGGGAAAAAACACTGAAGCTTTCTTT; D: TRBD1; size: -; J: TRBJ1-1; V: TRBV7-9
CDR3: CAWSAGSRETQYF; DNA: TGTGCCTGGAGTGCGGGGAGTAGAGAGACCCAGTACTTC; D: -; size: many; J: TRBJ2-5; V: TRBV30
CDR3: CASSQQGPEAFF; DNA: TGCGCCAGCAGCCAACAGGGGCCTGAAGCTTTCTTT; D: -; size: many; J: TRBJ1-1; V: TRBV4-1
CDR3: CASSRRDTWPGGYTF; DNA: TGTGCCAGCAGTCGGCGGGATACCTGGCCAGGCGGCTACACCTTC; D: -; size: -; J: TRBJ1-2; V: TRBV12-3/TRBV12-4